The clone carrying this TCR beta chain has a count of ten or more. No antigen is known for it. The sample originates from a study of T cells after yellow fever vaccination. Study-level points and caveats: Just a small share of clonotypes turned up in the CD4 compartment as well as the CD8 compartment. Abundant clonotypes from the bulk population could contaminate FACS-sorted repertoires. Weaker overall, the secondary response nonetheless peaked faster (day 5 versus 15).

The CDR3 totals 13 residues. V gave up 1 base and J gave up 4 bases; unmatched junction bases: 2. From germline, CDR1 is SGHRS and CDR2 YFSETQ. 5'RACE template switching generated TCR cDNA, adding a universal primer site and UMIs. TCRdb re-derived calls from the 5' RACE reads in MiXCR, one entry per CDR3 protein. In the table there are approximately 170,000 distinct CDR3 sequences, 11% of which are singletons. V is TRBV5-1 and J is TRBJ2-7; 7 nucleotides line up with TRBD2. The sample in question was CD8+ T cells sorted from PBMCs, obtained 15 days after the yellow fever booster vaccination. This receptor was obtained from a man aged 18 to 30 who received the YFV17D yellow fever vaccine. CDR3 loop: CASSLTGGYEQYF. For the CDR3, the DNA is TGCGCCAGCAGCTTGACGGGGGGTTACGAGCAGTACTTC.